This passage covers 12 T cell receptor beta chains from one sample sequenced in a study of blood T cells in healthy people across ages. Primed by a sample-barcoded 5' primer and a J-beta primer mix, a second PCR proceeded for 7 to 11 cycles. Using its own MiXCR run on the 5' RACE reads, TCRdb lists one record per CDR3 protein. The data show roughly 500,000 distinct CDR3 sequences, 25% to 30% seen once. Source material: blood. The receptors were sampled from a woman between 65 and 79 years old in good health.

This clonotype was seen a handful of times. This chain uses TRBV5-1 with TRBJ2-2; D tentatively fits TRBD1 or TRBD2 (5 bases each). The germline V gene encodes CDR1 SGHRS and CDR2 YFSETQ. This CDR3 comprises 14 residues. V was clipped by 4 bases and J by 7 bases, with 14 bases between them. The CDR3: CASSRGRDLGELFF. CDR3 sequence (DNA): TGCGCCAGCAGCAGGGGACGGGACCTCGGGGAGCTGTTTTTT.

The gene calls are TRBV2 and TRBJ2-5; possibly TRBD1 or TRBD2 for D (5 bases each). This CDR3 has 12 residues. Germline CDR1 SNHLY, CDR2 FYNNEI. The ends were cut back, 7 bases at V and 3 bases at J, with 9 bases in the middle. The CDR3 loop reads CASTRDEETQYF. The CDR3 DNA is TGTGCCAGCACTCGGGACGAAGAGACCCAGTACTTC.

Ten or more counts support this clonotype. J is TRBJ2-5 and V is TRBV20-1, with D perhaps given as TRBD1 or TRBD2 (5 bases each). Per the germline V gene, CDR1 is DFQATT and CDR2 is SNEGSKA (reference sequence). This CDR3 is built from 12 residues. The V end was cut by 6 bases, the J end by 4 bases, with 12 bases between. The DNA of the CDR3 is TGCAGTGCGATGGGGACGGGAGAGACCCAGTACTTC. Translation gives CSAMGTGETQYF.

This clonotype was seen more than once but under ten times. A clone one base away is much larger, so this may be a read error. This chain connects TRBV2 to TRBJ1-1; D may be TRBD1 (6 bases). This CDR3 comprises 13 residues. Deletions cut 6 bases from V and 1 base from J, with 9 bases between. CDR1 SNHLY and CDR2 FYNNEI come from the germline V gene. CDR3 amino acids: CASREGQNTEAFF. The CDR3 DNA is TGTGCCAGCAGGGAGGGACAGAACACTGAAGCTTTCTTT.

Only a few counts were recorded for this clonotype. The genes are TRBV9 and TRBJ1-5; 12 bases align to TRBD1. Per the germline V gene, CDR1 is SGDLS and CDR2 is YYNGEE. The V gene end was trimmed by 5 bases and the J gene end by 1 base; junction bases not matched to a gene: 13. The CDR3 totals 19 residues. The CDR3 protein is CASSRGDRGRRGSNQPQHF. Here the CDR3 DNA reads TGTGCCAGCAGTCGTGGGGACAGGGGGCGCCGGGGGAGCAATCAGCCCCAGCATTTT.

This clonotype rates as medium-sized. The chain joins TRBV20-1 to TRBJ2-7; possible D gene TRBD2, 5 bases. Looked up from germline, CDR1 is DFQATT and CDR2 is SNEGSKA (reference sequence). CDR3 length: 13 amino acids. V was cut by 5 bases and J by 3 bases, with 14 bases left in between. The CDR3 protein is CSAGQRSYYEQYF. The DNA for the CDR3 is TGCAGTGCTGGGCAGCGGAGTTACTACGAGCAGTACTTC.

The chain uses TRBV20-1 and TRBJ2-5; D might be TRBD2 (7 bases). The germline CDR1 and CDR2 sequences are DFQATT and SNEGSKA (reference sequence). V was pared by 6 bases and J by 2 bases, with 19 bases between. The length of the CDR3 is 15 residues. The CDR3: CSAPTLGGPQETQYF. CDR3 nucleotides: TGCAGTGCCCCCACCTTGGGGGGGCCTCAAGAGACCCAGTACTTC.

The rearrangement uses TRBV6-2 or TRBV6-3 and TRBJ2-1; weak D call: TRBD1 (6 bases). CDR3 size: 16 residues. Per germline, CDR1 MNHEY and CDR2 SVGEGT. The V gene lost 8 bases and the J gene lost 2 bases, with 19 bases spanning the gap. The CDR3: CASSVGALPPYNEQFF. DNA for the CDR3: TGTGCCAGCTCCGTGGGGGCGCTTCCCCCCTACAATGAGCAGTTCTTC.

About this clonotype itself: One end of the junction fails to match germline, which may point to a read error. The rearrangement links TRBV5-6 to TRBJ2-7, with D uncertain. The CDR3 loop spans 11 amino acids. CDR1 and CDR2 (germline): SGHDT, YYEEEE. In DNA, the CDR3 is TGCGCCAGCAGCTTTTTCCACGAGCAGTACTTC. Amino acid sequence: CASSFFHEQYF. Complete variable domain (other parts from reference TRBV5-6 and TRBJ2-7): DAGVTQSPTHLIKTRGQQVTLRCSPKSGHDTVSWYQQALGQGPQFIFQYYEEEERQRGNFPDRFSGHQFPNYSSELNVNALLLGDSALYLCASSFFHEQYFGPGTRLTVT.

This clonotype showed up many times. The chain is built from TRBV20-1 and TRBJ2-1; 9 positions agree with TRBD2. The germline CDR1 and CDR2 sequences are DFQATT and SNEGSKA (reference sequence). The CDR3 loop spans 16 amino acids. With 4 bases clipped from V and 9 bases from J, the junction kept 16 bases outside the gene matches. The CDR3 region has the DNA TGCAGTGCTACATCAAAGGACGGCGGGGGGGCCATTGAGCAGTTCTTC. Protein product: CSATSKDGGGAIEQFF.

The chain has TRBV6-5 and TRBJ1-5, with a possible D match to TRBD1 (5 bases). The V end was cut by 2 bases, the J end by 7 bases, with 9 bases between. Germline CDR1 reads MNHEY; CDR2 reads SVGAGI. There are 13 residues in the CDR3. CDR3 sequence reads: CASSYMGGQPQHF. The CDR3 DNA follows: TGTGCCAGCAGTTACATGGGGGGACAGCCCCAGCATTTT.

The chain couples TRBV4-1 to TRBJ2-3, with 8 bases that match TRBD2. Germline CDR1 reads MGHRA; CDR2 reads YSYEKL. The CDR3 spans 16 residues. The V segment lost 1 base and the J segment 0 bases; nucleotides outside the gene matches: 3. CDR3 sequence: CASSQGSGRSTDTQYF. The CDR3 region has the DNA TGCGCCAGCAGCCAAGGCAGCGGGAGAAGCACAGATACGCAGTATTTT.